This entry concerns a single TCR beta chain. This record comes from a study of blood T cell repertoires in COVID-19. Study-level information: Researchers got acute and convalescent COVID-19 samples from the United States, Italy and Spain.

The method was immunoSEQ multiplex PCR; TCRdb's version includes in-frame clones alone and lacks a portion of them. The sample includes some 150,000 clones, 80% to 90% of them seen just once. Trimming stripped 2 bases from V and 6 bases from J, with 9 bases between. From germline, CDR1 is LGHDT and CDR2 YNNKEL (reference sequence). The CDR3 spans 13 residues. The sequence came from a woman in her forties with acute or convalescent COVID-19. Sequencing was performed on peripheral blood. The chain joins TRBV3-1 (or the pseudogene TRBV3-2) to TRBJ2-3; D gene ambiguous. The CDR3 region is CASSQSHSDTQYF. CDR3 coding DNA: TGTGCCAGCAGCCAATCGCACTCGGATACGCAGTATTTT.